A selection of T cell receptor beta chains follows, all from one sample in a study of T cell clonotyping in hematopoietic cell transplantation. Some clones are missing from TCRdb's copy, which holds only in-frame ones; the method was immunoSEQ multiplex PCR. The sample consists of over 8,500 clones, 40% to 50% of them appearing once. Here the sequenced sample was PBMCs, taken 30 days after allogeneic stem cell transplant. The source of these receptors is a male patient in his fifties or sixties who had an allogeneic stem cell transplant from an unrelated donor, so the T cells may come from the graft donor. Some clones in this sample may be carry-over from other donors' samples. CDR3s include the opening cysteine and the closing phenylalanine or tryptophan. D genes are given only for firm matches. Size tells how often a clone was seen (once, few, many) or the class of an expanded clone, and some rows leave it out.

CDR3nt	CDR3aa	d_gene	j_gene	abundance	v_gene
TGCGCCAGCAGCCCGAGGGCGGGGGGCAGAGTTGGAAACACCATATATTTT	CASSPRAGGRVGNTIYF	.	TRBJ1-3	.	TRBV4-3
TGTGCCAGCAGTTACCCCGGACTAGCCGGCTACACCTTC	CASSYPGLAGYTF	.	TRBJ1-2	.	TRBV6-5
TGTGCCAGCAGCTCCAGGGAACCGGGGGAGCAGTACTTC	CASSSREPGEQYF	.	TRBJ2-7	.	TRBV5-4
TGTGCCAGCAGCTCTAATGAGCGGGGGGCCCCTTTATCAGATACGCAGTATTTT	CASSSNERGAPLSDTQYF	TRBD2	TRBJ2-3	.	TRBV9
TGTGCCAGCAGTGATAGCAGGGCCCTCTCCTACGAGCAGTACTTC	CASSDSRALSYEQYF	.	TRBJ2-7	.	TRBV25-1
TGTGCCAGCAGCCTGGGGCCCCATAACGGTAATTCACCCCTCCACTTT	CASSLGPHNGNSPLHF	.	TRBJ1-6	.	TRBV5-6
TGTGCCAGCAGTCCCCTGGGGGCAGGCTCCATTCAGTACTTC	CASSPLGAGSIQYF	.	TRBJ2-4	.	TRBV6-5
TGTGCCTGGAGTGACCGGCGCTTTGGGGAGACCCAGTACTTC	CAWSDRRFGETQYF	.	TRBJ2-5	.	TRBV30
TGTGCCACCAGCAGAGCAAGCGGGGAGTATTCACCCCTCCACTTT	CATSRASGEYSPLHF	.	TRBJ1-6	.	TRBV15
TGTGCCAGCAGTTCGCTAGGGCTGAACAATGAGCAGTTCTTC	CASSSLGLNNEQFF	.	TRBJ2-1	once	TRBV6-5
TGTGCCAGCAGTCAATGGACTGGGGGGAGCTACAATGAGCAGTTCTTC	CASSQWTGGSYNEQFF	.	TRBJ2-1	.	TRBV6-6
TGTGCCAGCAGTCCCGGACGGCAATATGGCTACACCTTC	CASSPGRQYGYTF	.	TRBJ1-2	.	TRBV28
TGTGCCAGCAGTGTGCGGCAGGGAGGCAATCAGCCCCAGCATTTT	CASSVRQGGNQPQHF	.	TRBJ1-5	.	TRBV6-1
TGCGCCAGCAGCCCCCGCTGGGGGGGAGGGGAGCTGTTTTTT	CASSPRWGGGELFF	TRBD2	TRBJ2-2	.	TRBV4-1
TGTGCCAGCAGCAGACCGGGACAGCTTAATAGCGAGCAGTACTTC	CASSRPGQLNSEQYF	TRBD1	TRBJ2-7	.	TRBV11-3
TGTGCCTGGACAGGATTTAGTACCGGGGAGCTGTTTTTT	CAWTGFSTGELFF	.	TRBJ2-2	once	TRBV30
TGTGCCAGCAGGCCTTATATGAACACTGAAGCTTTCTTT	CASRPYMNTEAFF	.	TRBJ1-1	.	TRBV6-6
TGTGCCAGCAGCCAAGGGAAAAGGTTCTCCTACGAGCAGTACTTC	CASSQGKRFSYEQYF	.	TRBJ2-7	.	TRBV14
TGTGCCAGCAGTTATGGCGGGACTAACTATGGCTACACCTTC	CASSYGGTNYGYTF	.	TRBJ1-2	.	TRBV6-6
TGTGCCAGCAGCCAATATCAGGGGAGTGCTTCACCCCTCCACTTT	CASSQYQGSASPLHF	.	TRBJ1-6	.	TRBV14
TGTGCCAGCAGCTTGGGGTCTGTAGGGACCCAGTACTTC	CASSLGSVGTQYF	.	TRBJ2-5	.	TRBV5-6
TGTGCCAGCAGTGGGACTAGCGGGAGACGAGCCCTCTCCTACGAGCAGTACTTC	CASSGTSGRRALSYEQYF	TRBD2	TRBJ2-7	.	TRBV6-1
TGTGCCAGCAGTTTGATAAACGCCGGGGAGCTGTTTTTT	CASSLINAGELFF	.	TRBJ2-2	few	TRBV28
TGCAGCGTTGAAGGCAGGGGGGCCGGGGAGCTGTTTTTT	CSVEGRGAGELFF	.	TRBJ2-2	.	TRBV29-1
TGCAGCGCCGGGCAGGGAGAAACTGAAGCTTTCTTT	CSAGQGETEAFF	.	TRBJ1-1	.	TRBV29-1
TGCATCGGACAGGGGTATGGCTACACCTTC	CIGQGYGYTF	TRBD1	TRBJ1-2	few	TRBV20-1
TGTGCCTGGAGTGTACGTGTTAACAGGCCCGTCCCTGAAGCTTTCTTT	CAWSVRVNRPVPEAFF	.	TRBJ1-1	.	TRBV30
TGTGCCTGGAGTCACGACACGGATCAGCCCCAGCATTTT	CAWSHDTDQPQHF	.	TRBJ1-5	few	TRBV30
TGTGCCAGCAGCATCGCCGAGCGCGAGTTCTTC	CASSIAEREFF	.	TRBJ2-1	.	TRBV27
TGTGCCAGCAGTCCGGGATCTCGTTACTATGGCTACACCTTC	CASSPGSRYYGYTF	.	TRBJ1-2	few	TRBV6-5
TGTGCCAGCAGCCTTCTACGGACAGAGGCGAACACTGAAGCTTTCTTT	CASSLLRTEANTEAFF	.	TRBJ1-1	few	TRBV5-6
TGTGCCAGCAATAACAGGAACTCTGGAAACACCATATATTTT	CASNNRNSGNTIYF	.	TRBJ1-3	.	TRBV6-6
TGTGCCAGTAGTTTGGGTGTTGACACTGAAGCTTTCTTT	CASSLGVDTEAFF	.	TRBJ1-1	.	TRBV19
TGTGCCAGCAGCTTGAGGGGCCTGGGAAGCTACGAGCAGTACTTC	CASSLRGLGSYEQYF	.	TRBJ2-7	.	TRBV5-4